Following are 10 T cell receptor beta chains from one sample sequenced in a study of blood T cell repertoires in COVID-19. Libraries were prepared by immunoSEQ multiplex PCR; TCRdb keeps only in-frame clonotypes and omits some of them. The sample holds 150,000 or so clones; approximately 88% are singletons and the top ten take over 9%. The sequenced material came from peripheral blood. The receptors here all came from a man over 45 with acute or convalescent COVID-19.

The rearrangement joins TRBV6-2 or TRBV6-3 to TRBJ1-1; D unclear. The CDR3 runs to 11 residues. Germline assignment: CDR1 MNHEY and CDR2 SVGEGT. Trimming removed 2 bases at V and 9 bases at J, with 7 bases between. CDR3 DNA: TGTGCCAGCAGTTACGGGCAGCAAGCTTTCTTT. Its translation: CASSYGQQAFF.

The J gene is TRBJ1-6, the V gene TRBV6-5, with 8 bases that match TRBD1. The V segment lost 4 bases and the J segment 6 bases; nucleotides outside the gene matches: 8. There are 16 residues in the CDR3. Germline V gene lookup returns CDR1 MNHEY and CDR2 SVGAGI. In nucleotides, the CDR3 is TGTGCCAGCAGTTTTGCGGGGACAGGTGGTAATTCACCCCTCCACTTT. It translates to CASSFAGTGGNSPLHF.

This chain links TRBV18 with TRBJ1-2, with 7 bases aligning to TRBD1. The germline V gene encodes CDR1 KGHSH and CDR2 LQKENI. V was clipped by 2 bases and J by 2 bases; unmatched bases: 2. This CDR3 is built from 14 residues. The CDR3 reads CASSPGRGNYGYTF. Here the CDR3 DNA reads TGTGCCAGCTCACCAGGCAGGGGGAACTATGGCTACACCTTC.

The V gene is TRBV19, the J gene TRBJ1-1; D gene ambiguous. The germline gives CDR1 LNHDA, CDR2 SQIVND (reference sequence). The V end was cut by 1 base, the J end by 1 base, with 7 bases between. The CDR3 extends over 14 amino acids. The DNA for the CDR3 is TGTGCCAGTAGTATAGGGCAGGAGAACACTGAAGCTTTCTTT. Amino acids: CASSIGQENTEAFF. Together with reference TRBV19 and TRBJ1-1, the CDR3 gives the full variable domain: DGGITQSPKYLFRKEGQNVTLSCEQNLNHDAMYWYRQDPGQGLRLIYYSQIVNDFQKGDIAEGYSVSREKKESFPLTVTSAQKNPTAFYLCASSIGQENTEAFFGQGTRLTVV.

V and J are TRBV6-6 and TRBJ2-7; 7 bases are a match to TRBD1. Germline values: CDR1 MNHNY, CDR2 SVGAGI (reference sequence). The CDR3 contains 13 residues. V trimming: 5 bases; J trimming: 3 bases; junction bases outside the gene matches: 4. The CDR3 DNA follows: TGTGCCAGCAGTAGGGACAGCATCTACGAGCAGTACTTC. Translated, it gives CASSRDSIYEQYF.

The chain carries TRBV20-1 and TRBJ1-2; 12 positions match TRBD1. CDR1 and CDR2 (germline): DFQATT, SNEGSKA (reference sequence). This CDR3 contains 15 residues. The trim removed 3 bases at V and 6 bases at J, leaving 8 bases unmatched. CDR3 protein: CSASGTGGASDGYTF. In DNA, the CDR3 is TGCAGTGCTAGTGGGACAGGGGGCGCATCGGATGGCTACACCTTC.

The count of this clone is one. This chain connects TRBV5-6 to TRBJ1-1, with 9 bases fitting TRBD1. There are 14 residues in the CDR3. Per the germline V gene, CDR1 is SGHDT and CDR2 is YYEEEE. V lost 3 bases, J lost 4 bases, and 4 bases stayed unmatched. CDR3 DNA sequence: TGTGCCAGCAGCTGGAGGGGACAGGGCACTGAAGCTTTCTTT. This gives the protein CASSWRGQGTEAFF.

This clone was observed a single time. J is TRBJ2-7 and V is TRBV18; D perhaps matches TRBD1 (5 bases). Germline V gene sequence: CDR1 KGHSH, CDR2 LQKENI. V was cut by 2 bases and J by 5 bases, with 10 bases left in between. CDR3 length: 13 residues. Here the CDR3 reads CASSPRGINEQYF. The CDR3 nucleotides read TGTGCCAGCTCACCAAGGGGAATAAACGAGCAGTACTTC.

CDR3: CASSSGLGGGYTF. In DNA form, the CDR3 reads TGTGCCAGCAGCTCGGGCTTAGGAGGGGGCTACACCTTC. This rearrangement joins TRBV7-2 to TRBJ1-2, with D uncertain. Germline CDR1 reads SGHTA; CDR2 reads FQGNSA. The CDR3 consists of 13 residues. Trimming removed 4 bases at V and 8 bases at J, with 14 bases between.

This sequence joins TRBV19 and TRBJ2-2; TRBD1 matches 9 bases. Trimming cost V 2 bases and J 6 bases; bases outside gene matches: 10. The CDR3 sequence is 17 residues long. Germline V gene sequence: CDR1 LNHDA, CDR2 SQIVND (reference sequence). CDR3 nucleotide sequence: TGTGCCAGTAGTATATTAACCGGGACAGGGTTCCCCGGGGAGCTGTTTTTT. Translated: CASSILTGTGFPGELFF.